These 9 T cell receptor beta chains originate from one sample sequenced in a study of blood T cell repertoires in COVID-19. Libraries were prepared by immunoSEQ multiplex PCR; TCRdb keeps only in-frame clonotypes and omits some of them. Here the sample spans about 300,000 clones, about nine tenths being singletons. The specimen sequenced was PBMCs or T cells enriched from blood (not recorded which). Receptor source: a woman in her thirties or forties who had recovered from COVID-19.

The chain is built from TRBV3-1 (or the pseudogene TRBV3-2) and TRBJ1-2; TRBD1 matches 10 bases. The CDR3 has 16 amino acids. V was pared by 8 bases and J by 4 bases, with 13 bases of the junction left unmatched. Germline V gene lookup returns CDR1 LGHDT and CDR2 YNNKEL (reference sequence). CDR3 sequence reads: CASSTMETGGSYGYTF. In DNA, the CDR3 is TGTGCCAGCTCTACTATGGAGACAGGGGGCAGCTATGGCTACACCTTC.

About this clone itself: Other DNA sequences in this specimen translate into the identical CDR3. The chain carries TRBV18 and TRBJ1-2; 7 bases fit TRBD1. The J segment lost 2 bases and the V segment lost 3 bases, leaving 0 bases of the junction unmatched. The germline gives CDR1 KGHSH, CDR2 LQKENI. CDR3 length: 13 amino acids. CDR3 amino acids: CASSPGQNYGYTF. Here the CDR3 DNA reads TGTGCCAGCTCACCGGGACAGAACTATGGCTACACCTTC.

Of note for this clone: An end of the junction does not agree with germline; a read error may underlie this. The CDR3 nucleotides are TGTGCCAGCTCACCAGCCTGGGACAGGCCACGGACTCACTTC. This sequence encodes CASSPAWDRPRTHF. V is TRBV18 and J is TRBJ1-2; 8 bases agree with TRBD1. CDR1 and CDR2 (germline): KGHSH, LQKENI. This CDR3 comprises 14 residues.

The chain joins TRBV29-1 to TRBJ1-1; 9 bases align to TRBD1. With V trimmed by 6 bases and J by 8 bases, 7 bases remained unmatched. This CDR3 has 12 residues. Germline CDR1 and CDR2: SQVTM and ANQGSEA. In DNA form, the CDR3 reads TGCAGCGTGGTACAGGGGGCTTGGGAAGCTTTCTTT. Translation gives CSVVQGAWEAFF.

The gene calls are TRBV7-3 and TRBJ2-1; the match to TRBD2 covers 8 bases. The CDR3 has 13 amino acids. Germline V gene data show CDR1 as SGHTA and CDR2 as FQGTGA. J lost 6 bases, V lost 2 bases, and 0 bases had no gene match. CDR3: CASSLGLANEQFF. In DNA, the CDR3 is TGTGCCAGCAGCTTAGGACTAGCCAATGAGCAGTTCTTC.

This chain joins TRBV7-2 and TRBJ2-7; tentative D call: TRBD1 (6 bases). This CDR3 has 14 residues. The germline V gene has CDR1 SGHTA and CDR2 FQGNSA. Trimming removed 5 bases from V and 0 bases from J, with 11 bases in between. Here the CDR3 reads CASSTDSSSYEQYF. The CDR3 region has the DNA TGTGCCAGCAGCACGGACAGTTCCTCCTACGAGCAGTACTTC.

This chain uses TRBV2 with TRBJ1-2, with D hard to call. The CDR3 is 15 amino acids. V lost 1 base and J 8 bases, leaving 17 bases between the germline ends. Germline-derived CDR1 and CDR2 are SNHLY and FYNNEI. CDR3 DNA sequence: TGTGCCAGCAGTGAAGTAAGGGTCCGTCCGGGGGGCTACACCTTC. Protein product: CASSEVRVRPGGYTF.

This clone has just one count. DNA for the CDR3: TGCAGCGTTGTGGAGGGGACCCCTGACACTGAAGCTTTCTTT. Its protein is CSVVEGTPDTEAFF. V is TRBV29-1 and J is TRBJ1-1, with D perhaps TRBD1 (5 bases). The V end lost 4 bases, the J end lost 3 bases, and 15 bases lay between the germline ends. Germline V gives CDR1 SQVTM, CDR2 ANQGSEA. There are 14 residues in the CDR3.

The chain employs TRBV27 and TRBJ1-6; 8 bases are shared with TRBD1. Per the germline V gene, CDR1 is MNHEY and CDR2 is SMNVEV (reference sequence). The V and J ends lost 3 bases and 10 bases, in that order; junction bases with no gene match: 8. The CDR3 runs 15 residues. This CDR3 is CASSLASRGRSPLHF. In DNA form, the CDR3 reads TGTGCCAGCAGTTTGGCCTCCAGGGGGCGCTCACCCCTCCACTTT.